Included here is one TCR beta chain sequence, with context. This entry is derived from a study of blood T cell repertoires in COVID-19. The CDR3 is 15 amino acids. CDR1 and CDR2 (germline): LGHDT, YNNKEL (reference sequence). The V gene lost 3 bases and the J gene lost 3 bases, with 12 bases spanning the gap. Clones were sequenced by immunoSEQ multiplex PCR, and TCRdb holds only the in-frame ones, with some missing. The data hold approximately 210,000 clones, with about 88% observed a single time. V usage is TRBV3-1 (or the pseudogene TRBV3-2) and J usage is TRBJ1-3, with D possibly being TRBD1 (5 bases). Sequencing used peripheral blood. This sequence originates from a man aged 65-85 years with acute or convalescent COVID-19. CDR3 residues: CASSHLTGDGNTIYF. Here the CDR3 DNA reads TGTGCCAGCAGCCACCTAACAGGAGATGGAAACACCATATATTTT.